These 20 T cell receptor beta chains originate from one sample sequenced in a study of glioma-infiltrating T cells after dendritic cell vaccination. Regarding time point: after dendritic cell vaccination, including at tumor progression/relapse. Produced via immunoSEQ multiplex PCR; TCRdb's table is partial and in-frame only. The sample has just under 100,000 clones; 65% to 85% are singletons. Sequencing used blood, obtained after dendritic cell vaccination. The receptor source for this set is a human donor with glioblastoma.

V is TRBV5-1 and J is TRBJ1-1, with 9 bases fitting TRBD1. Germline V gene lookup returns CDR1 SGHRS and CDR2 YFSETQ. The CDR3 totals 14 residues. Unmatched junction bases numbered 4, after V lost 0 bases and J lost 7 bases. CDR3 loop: CASSLGQGGFEAFF. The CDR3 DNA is TGCGCCAGCAGCTTGGGACAGGGGGGGTTTGAAGCTTTCTTT.

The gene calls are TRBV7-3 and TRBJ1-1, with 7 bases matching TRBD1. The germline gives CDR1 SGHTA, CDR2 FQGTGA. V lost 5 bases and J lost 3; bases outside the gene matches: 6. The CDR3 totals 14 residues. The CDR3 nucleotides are TGTGCCAGCAGCCCGGACAGGACGCACACTGAAGCTTTCTTT. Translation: CASSPDRTHTEAFF.

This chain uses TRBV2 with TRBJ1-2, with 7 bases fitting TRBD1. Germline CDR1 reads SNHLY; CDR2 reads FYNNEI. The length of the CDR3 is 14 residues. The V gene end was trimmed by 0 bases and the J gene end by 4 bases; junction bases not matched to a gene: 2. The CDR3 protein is CASSEARQGYGYTF. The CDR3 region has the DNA TGTGCCAGCAGTGAAGCTAGACAGGGCTATGGCTACACCTTC.

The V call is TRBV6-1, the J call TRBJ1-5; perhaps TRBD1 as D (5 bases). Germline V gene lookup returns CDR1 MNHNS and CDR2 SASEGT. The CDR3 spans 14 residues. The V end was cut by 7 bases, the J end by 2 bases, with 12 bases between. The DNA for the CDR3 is TGTGCCAGCAAGAGCATACAGGGCAATCAGCCCCAGCATTTT. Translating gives CASKSIQGNQPQHF.

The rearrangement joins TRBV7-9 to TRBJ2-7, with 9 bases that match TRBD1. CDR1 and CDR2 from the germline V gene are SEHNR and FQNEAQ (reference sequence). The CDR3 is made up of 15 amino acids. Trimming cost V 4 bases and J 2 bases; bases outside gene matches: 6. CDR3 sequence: CASSSTGGSPYEQYF. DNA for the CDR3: TGTGCCAGCAGCTCTACAGGGGGCTCCCCCTACGAGCAGTACTTC.

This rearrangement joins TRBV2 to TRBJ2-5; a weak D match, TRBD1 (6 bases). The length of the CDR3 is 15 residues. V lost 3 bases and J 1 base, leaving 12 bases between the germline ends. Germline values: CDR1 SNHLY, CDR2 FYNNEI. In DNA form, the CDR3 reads TGTGCCAGCAGTGAGTGGGGGCCTTCCCAAGAGACCCAGTACTTC. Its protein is CASSEWGPSQETQYF.

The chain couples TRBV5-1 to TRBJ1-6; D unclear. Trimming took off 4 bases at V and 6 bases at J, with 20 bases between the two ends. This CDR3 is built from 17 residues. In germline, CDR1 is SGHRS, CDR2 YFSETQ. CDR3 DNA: TGCGCCAGCAGCCCGGCACTTTTTGGGCTGCCTAATTCACCCCTCCACTTT. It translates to CASSPALFGLPNSPLHF.

Here the CDR3 DNA reads TGTGCCAGCAGCTACCTAGTTTTCTCGGAGACCCAGTACTTC. Translated, it gives CASSYLVFSETQYF. This chain connects TRBV7-8 to TRBJ2-5, with D hard to call. The CDR3 runs to 14 residues. The V end was cut by 4 bases, the J end by 5 bases, with 14 bases between. Germline loops: CDR1 SGHVS, CDR2 FQNEAQ.

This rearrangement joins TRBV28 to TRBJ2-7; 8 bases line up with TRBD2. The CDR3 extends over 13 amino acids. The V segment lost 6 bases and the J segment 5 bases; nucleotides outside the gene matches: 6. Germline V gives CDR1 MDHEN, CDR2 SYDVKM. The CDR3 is CASSPRTSHEQYF. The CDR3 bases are TGTGCCAGCAGCCCCCGGACTAGCCACGAGCAGTACTTC.

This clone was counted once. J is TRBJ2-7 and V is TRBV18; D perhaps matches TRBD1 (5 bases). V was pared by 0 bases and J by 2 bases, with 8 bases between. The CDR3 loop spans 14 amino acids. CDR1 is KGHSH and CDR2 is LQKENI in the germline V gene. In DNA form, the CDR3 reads TGTGCCAGCTCACCACCCGCAGGGACCTACGAGCAGTACTTC. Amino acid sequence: CASSPPAGTYEQYF.

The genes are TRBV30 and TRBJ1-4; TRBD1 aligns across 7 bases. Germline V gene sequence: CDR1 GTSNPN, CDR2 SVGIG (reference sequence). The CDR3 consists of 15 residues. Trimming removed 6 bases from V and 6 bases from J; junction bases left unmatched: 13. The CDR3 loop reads CACLGDTGAYEKLFF. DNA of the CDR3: TGTGCCTGCCTGGGGGATACAGGGGCTTATGAAAAACTGTTTTTT.

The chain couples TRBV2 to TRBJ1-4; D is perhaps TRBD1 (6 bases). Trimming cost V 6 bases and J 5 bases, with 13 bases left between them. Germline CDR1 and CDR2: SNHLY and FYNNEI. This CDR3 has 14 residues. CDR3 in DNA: TGTGCCAGCAGCCGGGGACAAAAAAATGAAAAACTGTTTTTT. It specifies CASSRGQKNEKLFF.

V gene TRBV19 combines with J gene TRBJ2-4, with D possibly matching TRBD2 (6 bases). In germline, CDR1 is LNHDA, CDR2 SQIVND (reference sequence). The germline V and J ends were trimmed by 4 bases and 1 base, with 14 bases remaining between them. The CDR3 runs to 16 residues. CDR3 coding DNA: TGTGCCAGTAGTACCTTAGCGGAGGGGGCCAAAAACATTCAGTACTTC. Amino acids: CASSTLAEGAKNIQYF.

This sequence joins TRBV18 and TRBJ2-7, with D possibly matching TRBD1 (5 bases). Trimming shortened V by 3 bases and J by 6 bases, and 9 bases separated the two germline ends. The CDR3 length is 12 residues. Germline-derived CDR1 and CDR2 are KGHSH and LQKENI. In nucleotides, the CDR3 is TGTGCCAGCTCACCTAAGACAGTCGAGCAGTACTTC. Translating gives CASSPKTVEQYF.

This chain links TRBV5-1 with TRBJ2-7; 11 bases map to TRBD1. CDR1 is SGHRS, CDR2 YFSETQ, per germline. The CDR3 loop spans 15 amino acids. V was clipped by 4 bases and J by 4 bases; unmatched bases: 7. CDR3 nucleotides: TGCGCCAGCAGCCCCGGGACAGGGGGTAGGTACGAGCAGTACTTC. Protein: CASSPGTGGRYEQYF. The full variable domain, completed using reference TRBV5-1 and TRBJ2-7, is KAGVTQTPRYLIKTRGQQVTLSCSPISGHRSVSWYQQTPGQGLQFLFEYFSETQRNKGNFPGRFSGRQFSNSRSEMNVSTLELGDSALYLCASSPGTGGRYEQYFGPGTRLTVT.

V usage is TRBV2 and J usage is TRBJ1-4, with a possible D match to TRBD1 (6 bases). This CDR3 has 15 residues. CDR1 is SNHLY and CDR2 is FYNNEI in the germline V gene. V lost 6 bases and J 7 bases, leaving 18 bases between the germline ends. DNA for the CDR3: TGTGCCAGCAGCGAGTTGGGGGCGTGGGGTGAAAAACTGTTTTTT. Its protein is CASSELGAWGEKLFF.

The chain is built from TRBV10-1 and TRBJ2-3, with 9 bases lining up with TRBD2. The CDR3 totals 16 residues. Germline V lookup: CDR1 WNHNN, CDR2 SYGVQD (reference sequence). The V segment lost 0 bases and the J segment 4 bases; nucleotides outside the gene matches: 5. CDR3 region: CASSESRAGGPDTQYF. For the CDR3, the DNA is TGCGCCAGCAGTGAGTCTAGAGCGGGAGGCCCAGATACGCAGTATTTT.

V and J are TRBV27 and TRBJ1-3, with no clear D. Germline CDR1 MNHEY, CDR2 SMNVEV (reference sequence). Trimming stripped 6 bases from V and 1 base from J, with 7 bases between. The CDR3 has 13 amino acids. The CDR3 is CASSRLSGNTIYF. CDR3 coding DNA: TGTGCCAGCAGCCGTTTATCTGGAAACACCATATATTTT.

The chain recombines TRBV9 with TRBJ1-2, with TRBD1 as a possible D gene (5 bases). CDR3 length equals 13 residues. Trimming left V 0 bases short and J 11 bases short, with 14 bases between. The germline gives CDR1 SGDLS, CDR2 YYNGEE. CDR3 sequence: CASSVDMAGFYTF. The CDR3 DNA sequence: TGTGCCAGCAGCGTAGATATGGCAGGGTTTTACACCTTC.

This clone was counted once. The CDR3 coding sequence is TGTGCCTGGAGTGTACGACAGTCCGGTGGCTACACCTTC. Translating gives CAWSVRQSGGYTF. V and J are TRBV30 and TRBJ1-2; D may be TRBD1 (5 bases). V dropped 0 bases and J dropped 7 bases, with 12 bases sitting between them. The germline gives CDR1 GTSNPN, CDR2 SVGIG (reference sequence). This CDR3 has 13 residues.